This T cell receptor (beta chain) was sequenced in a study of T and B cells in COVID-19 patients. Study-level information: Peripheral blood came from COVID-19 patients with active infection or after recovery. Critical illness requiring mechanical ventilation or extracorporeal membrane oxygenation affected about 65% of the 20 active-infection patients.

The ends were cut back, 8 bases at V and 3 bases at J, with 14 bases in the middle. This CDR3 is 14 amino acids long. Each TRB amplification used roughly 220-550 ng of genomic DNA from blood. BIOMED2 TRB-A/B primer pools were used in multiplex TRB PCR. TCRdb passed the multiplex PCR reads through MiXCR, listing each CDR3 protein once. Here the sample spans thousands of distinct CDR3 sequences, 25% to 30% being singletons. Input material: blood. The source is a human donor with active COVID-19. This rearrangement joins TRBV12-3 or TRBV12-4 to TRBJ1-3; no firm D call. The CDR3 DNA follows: TGTGCCAGCTTGAGGGAGGGAGGTGGAAACACCATATATTTT. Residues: CASLREGGGNTIYF.